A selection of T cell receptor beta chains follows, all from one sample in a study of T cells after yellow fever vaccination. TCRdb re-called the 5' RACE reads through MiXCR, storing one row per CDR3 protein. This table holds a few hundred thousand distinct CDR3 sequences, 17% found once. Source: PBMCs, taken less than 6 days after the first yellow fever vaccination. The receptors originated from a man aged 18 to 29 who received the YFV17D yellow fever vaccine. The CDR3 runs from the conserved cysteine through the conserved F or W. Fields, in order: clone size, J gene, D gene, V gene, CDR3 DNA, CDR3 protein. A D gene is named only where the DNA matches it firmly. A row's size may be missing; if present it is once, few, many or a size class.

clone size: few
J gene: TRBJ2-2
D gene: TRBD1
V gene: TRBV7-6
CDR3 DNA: TGTGCCAGCAGCTTAGAAGTCGGGACAGGGAACACCGGGGAGCTGTTTTTT
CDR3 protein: CASSLEVGTGNTGELFF

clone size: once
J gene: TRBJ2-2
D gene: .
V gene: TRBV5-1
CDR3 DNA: TGCGCCAGCAGCTGGGGTGCCACCGGGGAGCTGTTTTTT
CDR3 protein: CASSWGATGELFF

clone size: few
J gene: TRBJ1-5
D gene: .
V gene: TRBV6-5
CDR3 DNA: TGTGCCAGCAGTTACTCGCCTCAGGGCAACCAGCCCCAGCATTTT
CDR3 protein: CASSYSPQGNQPQHF

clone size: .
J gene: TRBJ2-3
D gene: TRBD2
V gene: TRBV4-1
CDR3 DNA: TGCGCCAGCAGTCTGGTTCGGAGTAGCGGGGGACCTAGCACAGATACGCAGTATTTT
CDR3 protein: CASSLVRSSGGPSTDTQYF

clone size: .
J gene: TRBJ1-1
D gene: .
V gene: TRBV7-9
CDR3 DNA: TGTGCCAGCAGCTCCGTAGGGGGGGGAGAAGCTTTCTTT
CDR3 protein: CASSSVGGGEAFF

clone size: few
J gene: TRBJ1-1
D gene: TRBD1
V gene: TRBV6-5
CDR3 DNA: TGTGCCAGCAGTTACTCGACAGGGGGCAGGACTGAAGCTTTCTTT
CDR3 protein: CASSYSTGGRTEAFF

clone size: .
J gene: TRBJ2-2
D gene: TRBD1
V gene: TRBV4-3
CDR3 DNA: TGCGCCAGCAGCCAACCGGACAGGGGGCTAAACACCGGGGAGCTGTTTTTT
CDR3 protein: CASSQPDRGLNTGELFF

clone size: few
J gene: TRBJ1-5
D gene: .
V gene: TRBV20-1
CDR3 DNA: TGCAGTGCTACCAACAGGGTACTGGGCAATCAGCCCCAGCATTTT
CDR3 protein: CSATNRVLGNQPQHF

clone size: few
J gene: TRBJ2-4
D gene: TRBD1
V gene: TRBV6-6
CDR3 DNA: TGTGCCAGCAGTAGCGGGACAGGGAACATTCAGTACTTC
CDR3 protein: CASSSGTGNIQYF

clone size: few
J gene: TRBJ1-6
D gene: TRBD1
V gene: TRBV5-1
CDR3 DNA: TGCGCCAGCAGCATAGGGACAGGCTATAATTCACCCCTCCACTTT
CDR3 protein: CASSIGTGYNSPLHF

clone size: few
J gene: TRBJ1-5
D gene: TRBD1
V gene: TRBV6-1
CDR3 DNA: TGTGCCAGCAGCCCGGGACAGGGGTTATATCAGCCCCAGCATTTT
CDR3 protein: CASSPGQGLYQPQHF

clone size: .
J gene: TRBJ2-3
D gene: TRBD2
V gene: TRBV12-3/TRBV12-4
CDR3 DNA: TGTGCCAGCACAGGGACTAGCGCGATTGGTACGCAGTATTTT
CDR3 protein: CASTGTSAIGTQYF

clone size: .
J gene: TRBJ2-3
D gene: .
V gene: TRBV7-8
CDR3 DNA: TGTGCCAGCGGCTCAGGGCGGTCGACAGATACGCAGTATTTT
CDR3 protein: CASGSGRSTDTQYF

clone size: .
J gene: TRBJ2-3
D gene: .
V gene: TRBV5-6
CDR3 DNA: TGTGCCAGCAGCTTGGGAAGACGATTCACAGATACGCAGTATTTT
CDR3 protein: CASSLGRRFTDTQYF

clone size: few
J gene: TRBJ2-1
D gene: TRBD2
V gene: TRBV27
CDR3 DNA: TGTGCCAGCAGTACCGGGACTAGCAATTCCCCTAGCTCCTACAATGAGCAGTTCTTC
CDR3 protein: CASSTGTSNSPSSYNEQFF

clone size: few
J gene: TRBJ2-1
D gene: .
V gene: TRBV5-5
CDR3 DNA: TGTGCCAGCAGGACCAACAGGGTAAGGACCTACAATGAGCAGTTCTTC
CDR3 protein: CASRTNRVRTYNEQFF

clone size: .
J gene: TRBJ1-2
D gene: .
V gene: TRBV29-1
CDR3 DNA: TGCAGCGTTGAAAACCCGGTTAACTATGGCTACACCTTC
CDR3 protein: CSVENPVNYGYTF

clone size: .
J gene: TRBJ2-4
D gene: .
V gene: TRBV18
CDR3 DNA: TGTGCCAGCTCACCAGGGTTGATCGGCAAAAACATTCAGTACTTC
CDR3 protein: CASSPGLIGKNIQYF

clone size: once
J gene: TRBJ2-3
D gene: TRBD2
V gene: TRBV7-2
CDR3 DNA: TGTGCCAGCAGCTTAGCGCCGAGTAGCGGGGGCCTCTCGGCTGATACGCAGTATTTT
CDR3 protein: CASSLAPSSGGLSADTQYF

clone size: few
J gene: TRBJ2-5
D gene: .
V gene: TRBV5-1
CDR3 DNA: TGCGCCAGCAGCTTGGGTCTTCTGGGTGGAGAGACCCAGTACTTC
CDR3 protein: CASSLGLLGGETQYF

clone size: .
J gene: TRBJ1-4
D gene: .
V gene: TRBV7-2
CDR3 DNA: TGTGCCAGCAGTATAGTGGGGAGTGAAAAACTGTTTTTT
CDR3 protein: CASSIVGSEKLFF

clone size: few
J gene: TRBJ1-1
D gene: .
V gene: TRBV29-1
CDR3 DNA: TGCAGCGTTACACCCTTGGTGAACACTGAAGCTTTCTTT
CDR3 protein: CSVTPLVNTEAFF

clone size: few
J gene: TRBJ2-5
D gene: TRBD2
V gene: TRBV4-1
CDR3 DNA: TGCGCCAGCAGCCAAGGTGGACTAGCGGGGCGGGAGACCCAGTACTTC
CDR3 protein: CASSQGGLAGRETQYF

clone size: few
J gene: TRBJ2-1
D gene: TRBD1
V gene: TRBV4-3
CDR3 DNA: TGCGCCAGCAGCCGTGCAGGGACAGGACCGAATGAGCAGTTCTTC
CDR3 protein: CASSRAGTGPNEQFF

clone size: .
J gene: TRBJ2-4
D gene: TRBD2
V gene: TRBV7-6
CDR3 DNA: TGTGCCAGCAGCGCAATGCCCCTAGCGGGCAAAAACATTCAGTACTTC
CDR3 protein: CASSAMPLAGKNIQYF

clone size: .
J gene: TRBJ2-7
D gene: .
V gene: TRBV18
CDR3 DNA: TGTGCCAGCTCACGGCCCACCACAGGGCCCGAGCAGTACTTC
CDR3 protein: CASSRPTTGPEQYF

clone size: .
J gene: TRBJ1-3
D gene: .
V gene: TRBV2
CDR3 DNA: TGTGCCAGCAGTCCCGGCCGGGGTGGAAACACCATATATTTT
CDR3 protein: CASSPGRGGNTIYF

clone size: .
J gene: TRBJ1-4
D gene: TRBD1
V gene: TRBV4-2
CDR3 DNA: TGTGCCAGCAGCCAAGTCGGGGACAGCTTCGGAAAACTGTTTTTT
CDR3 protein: CASSQVGDSFGKLFF

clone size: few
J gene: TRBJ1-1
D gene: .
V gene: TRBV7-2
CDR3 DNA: TGTGCCAGCAGCTTAGAGACGGGAGTTATCACTGAAGCTTTCTTT
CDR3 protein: CASSLETGVITEAFF

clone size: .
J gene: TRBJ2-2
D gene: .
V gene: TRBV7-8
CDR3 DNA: TGTGCCAGCAGCCGGACAGACTACACCGGGGAGCTGTTTTTT
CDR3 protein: CASSRTDYTGELFF

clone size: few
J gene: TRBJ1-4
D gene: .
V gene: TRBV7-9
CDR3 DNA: TGTGCCAGCAGCTTGCAGGAGGCCGAAAAACTGTTTTTT
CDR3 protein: CASSLQEAEKLFF

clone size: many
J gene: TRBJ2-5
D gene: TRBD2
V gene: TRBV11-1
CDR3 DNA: TGTGCCAGCAGCTTCCAACCGACTAGCGGGGGGGCCGGAGGATCTGTGGAGACCCAGTACTTC
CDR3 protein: CASSFQPTSGGAGGSVETQYF

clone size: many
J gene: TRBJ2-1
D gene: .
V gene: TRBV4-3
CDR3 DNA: TGCGCCAGCAGCCAAGATCGAGGGGGCTCCTACAATGAGCAGTTCTTC
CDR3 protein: CASSQDRGGSYNEQFF

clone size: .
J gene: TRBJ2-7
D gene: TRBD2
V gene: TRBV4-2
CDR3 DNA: TGTGCCAGCAGCATGCTTGCGGGGGACTACGAGCAGTACTTC
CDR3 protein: CASSMLAGDYEQYF

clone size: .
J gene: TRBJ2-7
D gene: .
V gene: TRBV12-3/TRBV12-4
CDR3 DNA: TGTGCCAGCAGGGGATGGTATGGGGACGAGCAGTACTTC
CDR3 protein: CASRGWYGDEQYF

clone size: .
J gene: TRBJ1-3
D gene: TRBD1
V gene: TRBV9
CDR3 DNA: TGTGCCAGCAGCGGGGCCGGGACAGGGTTAAACACCATATATTTT
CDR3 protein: CASSGAGTGLNTIYF

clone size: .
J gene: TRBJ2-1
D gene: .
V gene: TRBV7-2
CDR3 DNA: TGTGCCAGCAGCCCAACTAGTACCTACAATGAGCAGTTCTTC
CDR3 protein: CASSPTSTYNEQFF

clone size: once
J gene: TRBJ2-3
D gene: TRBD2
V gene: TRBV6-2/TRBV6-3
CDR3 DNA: TGTGCCAGCAGTTACTCAGTAGCGGGCGGAGAGATGCAGTATTTT
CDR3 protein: CASSYSVAGGEMQYF

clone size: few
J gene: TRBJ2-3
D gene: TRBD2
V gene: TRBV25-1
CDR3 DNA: TGTGCCAGCAGTGACTCGCTCACTAGCGTTAGCACAGATACGCAGTATTTT
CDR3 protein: CASSDSLTSVSTDTQYF

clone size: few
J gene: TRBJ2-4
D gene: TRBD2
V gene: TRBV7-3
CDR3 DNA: TGTGCCAGCAGCTTCAGCGGGGGGGCCGGAAACATTCAGTACTTC
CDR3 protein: CASSFSGGAGNIQYF

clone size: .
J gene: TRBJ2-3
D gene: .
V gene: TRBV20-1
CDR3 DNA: TGCAGTGCTGTCTTTGGGGGGTCATATAGTACGCAGTATTTT
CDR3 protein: CSAVFGGSYSTQYF

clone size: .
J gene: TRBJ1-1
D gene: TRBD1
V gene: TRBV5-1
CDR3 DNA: TGCGCCAGCAGCTCACGGACAGGGGGCGTCACTGAAGCTTTCTTT
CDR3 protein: CASSSRTGGVTEAFF

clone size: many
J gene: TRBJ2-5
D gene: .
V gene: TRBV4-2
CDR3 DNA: TGTGCCAGCAGCCACAGGACAGGAGGGGAGGAGACCCAGTACTTC
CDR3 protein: CASSHRTGGEETQYF

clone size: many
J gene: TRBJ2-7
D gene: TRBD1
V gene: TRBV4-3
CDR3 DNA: TGCGCCAGCAGCCAAGATTCTCCCATTGGGACAGTAGTCGGCTACGAGCAGTACTTC
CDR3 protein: CASSQDSPIGTVVGYEQYF

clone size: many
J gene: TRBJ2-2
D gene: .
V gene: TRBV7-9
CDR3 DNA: TGTGCCAGCAGCTTAAACAGCGGGAACACCGGGGAGCTGTTTTTT
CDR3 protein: CASSLNSGNTGELFF

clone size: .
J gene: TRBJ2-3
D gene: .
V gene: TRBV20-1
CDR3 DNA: TGCAGTGCCTCTAGTGGCCCGGAACCTAGCACAGATACGCAGTATTTT
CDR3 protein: CSASSGPEPSTDTQYF

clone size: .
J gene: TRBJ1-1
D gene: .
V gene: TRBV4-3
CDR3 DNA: TGCGCCAGCAGTCAAAGGGAAGCGAACACTGAAGCTTTCTTT
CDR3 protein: CASSQREANTEAFF

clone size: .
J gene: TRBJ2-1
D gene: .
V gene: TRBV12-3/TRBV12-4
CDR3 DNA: TGTGCCAGCAGTTATGGGGCGGGCTCCTACAATGAGCAGTTCTTC
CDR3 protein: CASSYGAGSYNEQFF

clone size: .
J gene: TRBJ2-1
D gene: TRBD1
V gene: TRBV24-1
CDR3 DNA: TGTGCCACCAGTGACCGCGCCTCAGGGGGCCCCCCCAATGAGCAGTTCTTC
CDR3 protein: CATSDRASGGPPNEQFF

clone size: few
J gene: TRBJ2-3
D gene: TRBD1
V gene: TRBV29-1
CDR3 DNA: TGCAGCGCCCTCGGGACAGGGGGCCCAGATACGCAGTATTTT
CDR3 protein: CSALGTGGPDTQYF

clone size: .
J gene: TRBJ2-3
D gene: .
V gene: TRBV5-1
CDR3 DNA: TGCGCCAGCAGCTTGGAGGGCAGGGGCAACACAGATACGCAGTATTTT
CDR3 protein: CASSLEGRGNTDTQYF

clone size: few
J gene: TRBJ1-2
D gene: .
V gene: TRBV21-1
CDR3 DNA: TGTGCCAGCAGCCTAAGGACCTACCGGGACGGCTCCACAGACAGGGGTGGCTACACCTTC
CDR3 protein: CASSLRTYRDGSTDRGGYTF

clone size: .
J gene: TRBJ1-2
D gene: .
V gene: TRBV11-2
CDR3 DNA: TGTGCCAGCAGCTCCTACCGACAGGTAGCTTTGGGCTACACCTTC
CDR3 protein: CASSSYRQVALGYTF

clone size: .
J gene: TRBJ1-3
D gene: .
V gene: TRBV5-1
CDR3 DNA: TGCGCCAGCAGCCTAAGTTACAGGGACTCTGGAAACACCATATATTTT
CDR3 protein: CASSLSYRDSGNTIYF

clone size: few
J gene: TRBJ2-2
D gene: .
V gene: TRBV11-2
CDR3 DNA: TGTGCCAGCAGCTTAGACGGATCGAACACCGGGGAGCTGTTTTTT
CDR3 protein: CASSLDGSNTGELFF